This T cell receptor beta chain comes out of a study of T cells in tumors after PD-1 blockade. Some clones are missing from TCRdb's copy, which holds only in-frame ones; the method was immunoSEQ multiplex PCR. The sample holds tens of thousands of clones; 78% are singletons and the top ten take over 30%. Trimming shortened V by 5 bases and J by 5 bases, and 13 bases separated the two germline ends. Germline CDR1 MNHEY, CDR2 SMNVEV (reference sequence). The CDR3 extends over 13 amino acids. This receptor was identified in a human donor with basal cell carcinoma. Sequenced here: PBMCs, sampled before anti-PD-1 treatment. The gene calls are TRBV27 and TRBJ2-7; D possibly corresponds to TRBD1 (6 bases). The CDR3 protein is CASSLSQGNEQYF. The CDR3 DNA follows: TGTGCCAGCAGTCTGTCACAGGGAAACGAGCAGTACTTC.